These 18 T cell receptor beta chains were all obtained from the same sample, sequenced in a study of blood T cells in healthy people across ages. The authors ran a second PCR of about 6 to 11 cycles using a sample-barcoded 5' primer and a J-beta primer mix. Using its own MiXCR run on the 5' RACE reads, TCRdb lists one record per CDR3 protein. The sample lists more than 600,000 distinct CDR3 sequences; about 25% were seen once. The same specimen was also included in a second study, on T cells of mothers and their children.

The sequencing input was blood. The receptor source for this set is a boy younger than 18 in good health.

The chain uses TRBV20-1 and TRBJ2-6; D is undetermined. The ends were cut back, 5 bases at V and 1 base at J, with 9 bases in the middle. The length of the CDR3 is 14 residues. Germline V gives CDR1 DFQATT, CDR2 SNEGSKA (reference sequence). CDR3 bases: TGCAGTGCTCTTTCTCCATCTGGGGCCAACGTCCTGACTTTC. Encoded protein: CSALSPSGANVLTF.

This clonotype was detected only a few times. The V and J genes are TRBV27 and TRBJ2-5; 10 bases align to TRBD2. With V trimmed by 2 bases and J by 5 bases, 5 bases remained unmatched. CDR1 and CDR2 (germline): MNHEY, SMNVEV (reference sequence). This CDR3 region has 15 residues. CDR3 DNA sequence: TGTGCCAGCAGTTTACTAGCGGGGGTGGTCGAGACCCAGTACTTC. Its protein is CASSLLAGVVETQYF.

This clonotype was seen only a few times. CDR3 residues: CASSLRQTGELFF. In DNA, the CDR3 is TGCGCCAGCAGCTTGCGGCAGACCGGGGAGCTGTTTTTT. This chain uses TRBV5-1 with TRBJ2-2; D is unresolved. V was shortened by 1 base and J by 5 bases, with 6 bases between the two germline ends. The CDR3 length is 13 residues. Germline CDR1 reads SGHRS; CDR2 reads YFSETQ.

The J gene is TRBJ2-6, the V gene TRBV15; D not certain. V was trimmed by 0 bases and J by 0 bases, leaving 9 bases between them. This CDR3 has 17 amino acids. Germline CDR1 and CDR2: LNHNV and YYDKDF (reference sequence). The CDR3, as DNA: TGTGCCACCAGCAGAGATCTGGTGTTCTCTGGGGCCAACGTCCTGACTTTC. As protein: CATSRDLVFSGANVLTF.

This clonotype showed up just a few times. The chain combines TRBV4-1 with TRBJ1-6, with D possibly being TRBD1 (5 bases). The germline V and J ends were trimmed by 3 bases and 11 bases, with 11 bases remaining between them. Germline V lookup: CDR1 MGHRA, CDR2 YSYEKL. The CDR3 has 13 amino acids. As DNA, the CDR3 is TGCGCCAGCAGCCAGCAGGGTTGGGCACCCCTCCACTTT. Translated: CASSQQGWAPLHF.

This clonotype was observed a few times. The chain employs TRBV20-1 and TRBJ2-3; D is unresolved. The germline V gene encodes CDR1 DFQATT and CDR2 SNEGSKA (reference sequence). Trimming pared 4 bases from V and 4 bases from J, leaving 12 bases between. This CDR3 contains 13 residues. In DNA form, the CDR3 reads TGCAGTGCTACCTCTGCGTATTCAGATACGCAGTATTTT. This encodes CSATSAYSDTQYF.

This chain joins TRBV28 and TRBJ2-5; D possibly corresponds to TRBD2 (6 bases). This CDR3 is built from 14 residues. The V gene lost 5 bases and the J gene lost 1 base, with 11 bases spanning the gap. CDR1 is MDHEN, CDR2 SYDVKM, per germline. The CDR3 region has the DNA TGTGCCAGCAGTGCCCTGACTAGCCAAGAGACCCAGTACTTC. It encodes CASSALTSQETQYF.

This clonotype turned up a few times. This CDR3 reads CAISVAGAPEETQYF. The CDR3 DNA sequence: TGTGCCATCAGTGTGGCGGGAGCCCCGGAAGAGACCCAGTACTTC. The V gene is TRBV10-3, the J gene TRBJ2-5; 7 nucleotides agree with TRBD2. V trimming: 4 bases; J trimming: 3 bases; junction bases outside the gene matches: 8. Germline CDR1 and CDR2: ENHRY and SYGVKD. The CDR3 spans 15 residues.

This clonotype appeared a few times. The rearrangement links TRBV4-3 to TRBJ2-5; D remains ambiguous. Trimming pared 0 bases from V and 7 bases from J, leaving 12 bases between. The CDR3 loop spans 14 amino acids. Looked up from germline, CDR1 is LGHNA and CDR2 is YSLEER. CDR3 amino acids: CASSQDRSLGTQYF. The DNA for the CDR3 is TGCGCCAGCAGCCAAGATCGATCCTTGGGGACCCAGTACTTC.

This chain uses TRBV28 with TRBJ2-7, with 7 bases identical to TRBD1. The germline gives CDR1 MDHEN, CDR2 SYDVKM. The V and J ends lost 6 bases and 6 bases, in that order; junction bases with no gene match: 8. The length of the CDR3 is 13 residues. CDR3 loop: CASRETGESEQYF. The CDR3 DNA sequence: TGTGCCAGCAGGGAAACAGGGGAATCCGAGCAGTACTTC.

The gene calls are TRBV5-1 and TRBJ1-1; the D gene is possibly TRBD1 (6 bases). Germline V CDR1 and CDR2: SGHRS, YFSETQ. V was cut by 4 bases and J by 0 bases, with 13 bases left in between. This CDR3 comprises 15 residues. CDR3 sequence: CASSARGQLNTEAFF. For the CDR3, the DNA is TGCGCCAGCAGCGCACGAGGACAGTTGAACACTGAAGCTTTCTTT.

There are a few counts of this clonotype. The chain joins TRBV7-8 to TRBJ1-2; 9 bases map to TRBD1. CDR3 length: 20 amino acids. Trimming at V came to 5 bases and at J to 3 bases, leaving 22 bases not matched to a gene. Germline values: CDR1 SGHVS, CDR2 FQNEAQ. As DNA, the CDR3 is TGTGCCAGCAGCCAGCGAAACCCGACAGGGGGGAATTCTCACTACTATGGCTACACCTTC. This sequence encodes CASSQRNPTGGNSHYYGYTF.

The J gene is TRBJ2-4, the V gene TRBV7-9; tentatively, D is TRBD2 (6 bases). V lost 5 bases and J 4 bases, leaving 15 bases between the germline ends. CDR1 is SEHNR, CDR2 FQNEAQ, per germline (reference sequence). The CDR3 covers 15 residues. CDR3: CASSQLASDKNIQYF. The CDR3 DNA reads TGTGCCAGCAGCCAGTTGGCTAGCGATAAAAACATTCAGTACTTC.

The chain uses TRBV11-2 and TRBJ2-5; no reliable D call. Trimming took off 2 bases at V and 4 bases at J, with 5 bases between the two ends. CDR1 is SGHAT and CDR2 is FQNNGV in the germline V gene. This CDR3 is 12 amino acids long. The CDR3 reads CASSLIIETQYF. CDR3 nucleotide sequence: TGTGCCAGCAGCTTAATTATAGAGACCCAGTACTTC.

The chain uses TRBV7-6 and TRBJ2-5; 10 nucleotides match TRBD2. The CDR3 extends over 18 amino acids. Germline trimming cut 5 bases from V and 1 base from J; bases unmatched to any gene: 13. CDR1 is SGHVS, CDR2 FNYEAQ, per germline. The CDR3 bases are TGTGCCAGCAGCAGACCCCCTTATCAGCGGGAGGGCCAAGAGACCCAGTACTTC. Its protein product is CASSRPPYQREGQETQYF.

The chain links TRBV29-1 to TRBJ2-5; D might be TRBD1 (5 bases). The assigned J gene may be wrong: the sequence end matches TRBJ2-7 better. The CDR3 extends over 13 amino acids. The germline V gene encodes CDR1 SQVTM and CDR2 ANQGSEA. CDR3 region: CSVTTGFRTEQYF. Written as DNA, the CDR3 is TGCAGCGTTACCACAGGTTTTAGGACCGAGCAGTACTTC.

The rearrangement links TRBV28 to TRBJ2-7; 8 nucleotides line up with TRBD1. The CDR3 contains 14 residues. Germline V CDR1 and CDR2: MDHEN, SYDVKM. V lost 6 bases and J lost 6; bases outside the gene matches: 10. The CDR3: CASSPRTGSSEQYF. The CDR3 bases are TGTGCCAGCAGCCCACGGACAGGGAGCTCCGAGCAGTACTTC.

The chain joins TRBV29-1 to TRBJ2-1; 11 positions agree with TRBD2. The end of the DNA fits TRBJ2-5 better, so the J call may be wrong. Germline V lookup: CDR1 SQVTM, CDR2 ANQGSEA. This CDR3 is built from 18 residues. In nucleotides, the CDR3 is TGCAGCGTTGATTTTGGGGGACTAGCGGAACCAGCGGGGGAGACCCAGTACTTC. Its protein product is CSVDFGGLAEPAGETQYF.